These 16 T cell receptor beta chains originate from one sample sequenced in a study of blood T cell repertoires in COVID-19. Profiling relied on immunoSEQ multiplex PCR, and the TCRdb table lists in-frame clones only, not all of them. The table has 150,000 to 200,000 clones, 80% to 90% seen once; the top ten hold nearly 8.5%. The sequenced sample was peripheral blood. These receptor sequences come from a man in his 60s with acute or convalescent COVID-19.

The rearrangement joins TRBV10-1 to TRBJ2-7; 8 bases match TRBD1. Germline assignment: CDR1 WNHNN and CDR2 SYGVQD (reference sequence). The CDR3 is 14 residues long. Trimming removed 4 bases from V and 5 bases from J; junction bases left unmatched: 7. CDR3 nucleotide sequence: TGCGCCAGCAGTGGGAACAGGGGGTTAGACGAGCAGTACTTC. As protein: CASSGNRGLDEQYF.

The V call is TRBV2, the J call TRBJ1-4, with 9 bases aligning to TRBD1. Germline-derived CDR1 and CDR2 are SNHLY and FYNNEI. The CDR3 covers 15 residues. V shed 4 bases and J 4 bases; nucleotides not matched to a gene: 4. The CDR3 protein is CASSATDRGNEKLFF. The CDR3 nucleotides read TGTGCCAGCAGTGCCACGGACAGGGGTAATGAAAAACTGTTTTTT.

With respect to this clone: The sample holds other DNA sequences that translate to the same CDR3. The rearrangement uses TRBV28 and TRBJ1-5, with D unclear. V gave up 2 bases and J gave up 6 bases, with 5 bases separating them. CDR1 and CDR2 from the germline V gene are MDHEN and SYDVKM. This CDR3 contains 12 residues. The CDR3 protein is CASSLPGQPQHF. CDR3 in DNA: TGTGCCAGCAGTTTACCGGGTCAGCCCCAGCATTTT.

CDR3 residues: CASSPNRGRVEKLFF. CDR3 in DNA: TGTGCCAGCAGCCCAAACAGGGGTCGCGTCGAAAAACTGTTTTTT. This chain uses TRBV7-9 with TRBJ1-4; 7 bases are a match to TRBD1. With 5 bases clipped from V and 8 bases from J, the junction kept 11 bases outside the gene matches. Germline V gives CDR1 SEHNR, CDR2 FQNEAQ (reference sequence). The CDR3 totals 15 residues.

The rearrangement links TRBV28 to TRBJ2-1; tentatively, D is TRBD2 (6 bases). CDR3 length: 15 amino acids. The V gene lost 8 bases and the J gene lost 5 bases, with 19 bases spanning the gap. Germline CDR1 and CDR2: MDHEN and SYDVKM. CDR3 sequence reads: CASGGGSLVHNEQFF. The DNA for the CDR3 is TGTGCCAGCGGAGGAGGGTCTCTGGTCCACAATGAGCAGTTCTTC.

V is TRBV19 and J is TRBJ1-2; D remains unclear. CDR3 length: 12 residues. The germline V gene has CDR1 LNHDA and CDR2 SQIVND (reference sequence). Trimming took 10 bases from V and 2 from J, leaving 11 bases between them. The CDR3 loop is CATAGRNYGYTF. CDR3 nucleotide sequence: TGTGCCACCGCAGGCAGGAACTATGGCTACACCTTC.

V gene TRBV3-1 (or the pseudogene TRBV3-2) combines with J gene TRBJ1-2; 12 bases agree with TRBD1. The ends lost 4 bases at V and 8 bases at J; junction bases unmatched: 17. The CDR3 consists of 18 residues. Germline V gives CDR1 LGHDT, CDR2 YNNKEL (reference sequence). The CDR3 reads CASSRQTGGGQGANGYTF. The CDR3 coding sequence is TGTGCCAGCAGCCGTCAGACCGGAGGGGGACAGGGGGCGAACGGCTACACCTTC.

The chain has TRBV5-4 and TRBJ2-1; TRBD1 aligns across 7 bases. CDR3 length: 16 amino acids. Trimming removed 2 bases from V and 3 bases from J; junction bases left unmatched: 8. Germline-derived CDR1 and CDR2 are SGHNT and YYREEE (reference sequence). In DNA, the CDR3 is TGTGCCAGCAGCTTAGTGCACAGGGGTATCTACAATGAGCAGTTCTTC. It translates to CASSLVHRGIYNEQFF.

This clone was observed once. The rearrangement uses TRBV28 and TRBJ1-5; no clear D. Germline V gene lookup returns CDR1 MDHEN and CDR2 SYDVKM. Trimming removed 2 bases at V and 2 bases at J, with 13 bases between. The CDR3 runs to 16 residues. This chain's CDR3 is CASSLHGGGRNQPQHF. The CDR3 DNA sequence: TGTGCCAGCAGTTTACATGGAGGCGGCCGCAATCAGCCCCAGCATTTT.

V usage is TRBV3-1 (or the pseudogene TRBV3-2) and J usage is TRBJ2-5, with 7 bases lining up with TRBD2. This CDR3 has 17 residues. Germline V gives CDR1 LGHDT, CDR2 YNNKEL (reference sequence). V shed 0 bases and J 1 base; nucleotides not matched to a gene: 8. The CDR3 protein is CASSQDGLAEGQETQYF. The CDR3 region has the DNA TGTGCCAGCAGCCAAGACGGGCTAGCGGAGGGCCAAGAGACCCAGTACTTC.

This clone was detected ten times or more. The chain uses TRBV5-1 and TRBJ2-1; 16 bases agree with TRBD2. V lost 4 bases, J lost 9 bases, and 7 bases stayed unmatched. This CDR3 spans 16 amino acids. CDR1 SGHRS and CDR2 YFSETQ come from the germline V gene. CDR3 DNA sequence: TGCGCCAGCAGCCCCCCGGGACTAGCGGGAGGGAGTGAGCAGTTCTTC. Protein: CASSPPGLAGGSEQFF.

This chain joins TRBV28 and TRBJ2-7; D possibly corresponds to TRBD2 (6 bases). Trimming removed 6 bases at V and 0 bases at J, with 15 bases between. The CDR3 loop spans 15 amino acids. Germline CDR1 reads MDHEN; CDR2 reads SYDVKM. CDR3 amino acids: CASRISSAGSYEQYF. In DNA, the CDR3 is TGTGCCAGCAGGATTTCTTCAGCGGGCTCCTACGAGCAGTACTTC.

The V call is TRBV28, the J call TRBJ1-2, with TRBD1 matching over 9 bases. The CDR3 extends over 16 amino acids. Trimming took 3 bases from V and 7 from J; bases not matched to a gene: 12. Germline CDR1 reads MDHEN; CDR2 reads SYDVKM. The CDR3 region is CASSLSRDRVKVGYTF. The CDR3 bases are TGTGCCAGCAGTTTGTCCCGGGACAGGGTAAAGGTTGGCTACACCTTC.

CDR3 DNA: TGTGCCAGCAGCGTAGGACAGGAACCCTCCTACGAGCAGTACTTC. It translates to CASSVGQEPSYEQYF. The chain is built from TRBV9 and TRBJ2-7, with a tentative D call TRBD1 (6 bases). CDR1 is SGDLS, CDR2 YYNGEE, per germline. V was pared by 0 bases and J by 0 bases, with 10 bases between. This CDR3 contains 15 residues.

This clone was picked up a small number of times. The chain employs TRBV5-5 and TRBJ1-3; tentative D call: TRBD1 (5 bases). CDR1 and CDR2 (germline): SGHKS, YYEKEE (reference sequence). Trimming stripped 4 bases from V and 2 bases from J, with 16 bases between. The CDR3 is 16 amino acids. Here the CDR3 DNA reads TGTGCCAGCAGCCGGTCGGCTGGGGGGACTGGAAACACCATATATTTT. It translates to CASSRSAGGTGNTIYF.

The V and J genes are TRBV18 and TRBJ2-6; TRBD1 matches 9 bases. Trimming cost V 3 bases and J 0 bases; bases outside gene matches: 9. The CDR3 covers 19 residues. The germline gives CDR1 KGHSH, CDR2 LQKENI. In DNA form, the CDR3 reads TGTGCCAGCTCACCGGTTTCCGGGACAGGGACCTCTGGGGCCAACGTCCTGACTTTC. Encoded protein: CASSPVSGTGTSGANVLTF.